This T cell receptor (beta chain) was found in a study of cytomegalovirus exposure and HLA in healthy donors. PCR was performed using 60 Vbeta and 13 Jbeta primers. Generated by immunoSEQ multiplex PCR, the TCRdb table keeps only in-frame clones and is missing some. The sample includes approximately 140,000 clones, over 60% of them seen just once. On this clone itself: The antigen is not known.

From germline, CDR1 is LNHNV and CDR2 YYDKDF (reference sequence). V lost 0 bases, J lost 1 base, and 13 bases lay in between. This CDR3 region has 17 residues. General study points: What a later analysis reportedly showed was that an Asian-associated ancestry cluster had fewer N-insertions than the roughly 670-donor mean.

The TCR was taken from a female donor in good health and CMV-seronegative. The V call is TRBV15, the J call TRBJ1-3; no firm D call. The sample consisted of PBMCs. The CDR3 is CATSRDTARESGNTIYF. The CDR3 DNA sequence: TGTGCCACCAGCAGAGACACTGCTAGAGAATCTGGAAACACCATATATTTT.